This TCR beta chain emerged from a study of CD8 T cells in ankylosing spondylitis. TCRdb re-called the 5' RACE reads through MiXCR, storing one row per CDR3 protein. Of 150,000 to 200,000 distinct CDR3 sequences in the sample, about 13% are singletons; the top ten hold about 15%. A few counts support this clonotype. CDR3 size: 15 residues. V was cut by 0 bases and J by 2 bases, with 11 bases left in between. Germline CDR1 is MNHNS and CDR2 is SASEGT. Source material: blood, either unsorted or a sorted T cell fraction (not recorded which). The J gene is TRBJ2-7, the V gene TRBV6-1; D is ambiguous. The receptor was derived from a male donor with ankylosing spondylitis or in good health (not recorded which). The CDR3 here is CASSEAKGNPYEQYF. The DNA of the CDR3 is TGTGCCAGCAGTGAAGCCAAAGGGAACCCCTACGAGCAGTACTTC.